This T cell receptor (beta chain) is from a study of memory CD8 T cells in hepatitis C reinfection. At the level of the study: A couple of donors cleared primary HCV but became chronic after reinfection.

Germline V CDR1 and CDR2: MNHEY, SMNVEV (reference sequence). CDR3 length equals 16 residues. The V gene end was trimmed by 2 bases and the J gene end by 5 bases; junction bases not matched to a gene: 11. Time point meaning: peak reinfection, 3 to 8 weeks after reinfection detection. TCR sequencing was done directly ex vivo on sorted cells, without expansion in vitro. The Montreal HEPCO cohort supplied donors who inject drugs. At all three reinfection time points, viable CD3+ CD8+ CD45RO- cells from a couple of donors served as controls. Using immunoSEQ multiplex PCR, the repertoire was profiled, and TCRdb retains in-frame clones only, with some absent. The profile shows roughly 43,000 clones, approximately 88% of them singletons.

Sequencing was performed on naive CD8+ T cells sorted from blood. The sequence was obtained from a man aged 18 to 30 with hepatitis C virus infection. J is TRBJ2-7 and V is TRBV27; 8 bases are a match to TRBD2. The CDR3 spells CASSLRRQREIHEQYF. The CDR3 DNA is TGTGCCAGCAGTTTAAGGAGGCAGCGGGAGATTCACGAGCAGTACTTC.